The present entry profiles one T cell receptor (beta chain) with its context. Its matching antigen is unknown. These data are taken from a study of graft-versus-host responses after intestinal transplantation. Study-level information: Grafts were multivisceral, liver-intestinal, or isolated intestinal. Anti-thymocyte globulin was used for induction in all recipients, who then took tacrolimus and steroids for about three years.

Broader study findings: Graft-donor T cell macrochimerism in patients accompanied high graft-versus-host to host-versus-graft clonal ratios in allografts.

Using immunoSEQ multiplex PCR, the repertoire was profiled, and TCRdb retains in-frame clones only, with some absent. The sample records about 110,000 clones, 85% to 95% being singletons. The germline gives CDR1 LNHDA, CDR2 SQIVND (reference sequence). The CDR3 spans 14 residues. The ends were cut back, 2 bases at V and 5 bases at J, with 13 bases in the middle. The genes are TRBV19 and TRBJ2-7, with D possibly being TRBD2 (5 bases). Sequencing was performed on unstimulated CD8+ T cells sorted from spleen or lymph node cells, taken before intestinal transplant. This receptor was obtained from a human donor who received an intestinal transplant. In DNA form, the CDR3 reads TGTGCCAGTAGTATATTCCTTGGACTGAACGAGCAGTACTTC. As protein: CASSIFLGLNEQYF. Based on the CDR3 plus reference TRBV19 and TRBJ2-7, the full variable domain is DGGITQSPKYLFRKEGQNVTLSCEQNLNHDAMYWYRQDPGQGLRLIYYSQIVNDFQKGDIAEGYSVSREKKESFPLTVTSAQKNPTAFYLCASSIFLGLNEQYFGPGTRLTVT.